This T cell receptor beta chain was identified in a study of CD8 T cells in Susac syndrome (dated by TCRdb to the late 2010s). Describing the broader study: Whether CD8+ T cell activation and differentiation in Susac syndrome was antigen driven was tested using repertoire sequencing. Clonality of the CD8+ T cell repertoire was compared between more than 9 healthy donors, some 14 Susac syndrome patients and 15 or so multiple sclerosis patients. On the study overall, not on this receptor specifically: The study acknowledged that relatively few individuals were included in the TCR sequencing and HLA analysis.

Looking up the germline V gene (reference sequence) yields CDR1 MNHNY and CDR2 SVGAGI. From the cysteine through the phenylalanine, the CDR3 covers 14 amino acids. Only CDR3 DNA remains: 42 bases, in frame from the first base. V gives up 5 bases and J gives up 3 bases, and the segment between their germline ends measures 11 bases. RNA was extracted using the RNeasy kit, and about 0.5 to 1 microgram was reverse transcribed with random hexamers. TCR beta CDR3 regions were amplified with the immunoSEQ multiplex PCR assay covering 54 Vbeta and 13 Jbeta segments. PCR amplification bias was corrected using a synthetic template baseline for primer optimization and computational correction. The paper's data handling went like this. Reads were annotated to V, D and J genes according to IMGT and were analyzed with immunoSEQ Analyzer, with only productive sequences retained. Clonality was computed as one minus Shannon entropy normalized by log2 of the number of productive unique sequences. For each patient and control, public and private clones were evaluated within the 100 most prevalent clones. Clones were defined as Susac-specific when absent from the healthy and MS cohorts, from about 1,100 published viral clones and from other ImmuneACCESS disease sequences. The public sequencing data were trimmed at Q25 with fastp and processed into clonotypes with MiXCR by TCRdb, which kept only in-frame beta chains. Every entry covers one CDR3 protein and lists the most common genes and DNA from its rows. The V and J calls reflect TCRdb's pipeline rather than the authors' work. Within this sample are more than 75,000 distinct CDR3 sequences, with about 94% of them counted one time only. The leading ten clones occupy 0.26% of the sample.

With regard to this clonotype: Which antigen it targets is not known. Base qualities were left out, and no much larger clone turns up one base away.

Peripheral blood CD8+ and CD4+ T cells from healthy donors, Susac syndrome patients and multiple sclerosis patients were profiled by high-throughput TCR beta sequencing. Healthy donors were included as age- and sex-matched controls. Bulk CD8+ and CD4+ T cells were purified magnetically by negative isolation, whereas CD8+ TEMRA cells were enriched by FACS. Blood was collected in EDTA tubes and processed within 24 hours, with PBMCs isolated through density gradient centrifugation. PBMCs intended for TCR sequencing were frozen in liquid nitrogen and were later thawed in a 37 degrees C water bath. The sorted or isolated CD4+, CD8+ and CD8+ TEMRA cells reached a purity of at least 90%.

The sequence is built from TRBV6-6 and TRBJ1-5, with TRBD1 perhaps the D gene, on 6 matching bases. Sequencing was performed on CD8+ T cells from PBMCs. This clonotype was obtained from a human donor in good health. The DNA sequence reads TGTGCCAGCAGTCCCCGGGACACCAATCAGCCCCAGCATTTT. It is translated as CASSPRDTNQPQHF.